This TCR beta chain was documented in a study of cytomegalovirus exposure and HLA in healthy donors. Notes on the study in general: Reportedly, cytomegalovirus status was diagnosed with high sensitivity and specificity. Rarity characterized most TCR sequences, yet some public TCRs appeared in many donors.

It was with 60 Vbeta and 13 Jbeta primers that the PCR ran. Generated by immunoSEQ multiplex PCR, the TCRdb table keeps only in-frame clones and is missing some. Among 140,000 or so clones listed, 80% were seen once. Worth noting for this clone: Its antigen is currently unknown.

The CDR3 length is 17 residues. Germline CDR1 MGHRA, CDR2 YSYEKL. Trimming left V 1 base short and J 6 bases short, with 18 bases between. The sample consisted of PBMCs. The chain recombines TRBV4-1 with TRBJ2-2; D ambiguous. This TCR came from a woman aged 25 to 45 in good health and CMV-seronegative. The CDR3 sequence: CASSQGVFAERPGELFF. The CDR3 DNA reads TGCGCCAGCAGCCAAGGAGTATTCGCGGAGCGTCCCGGGGAGCTGTTTTTT.